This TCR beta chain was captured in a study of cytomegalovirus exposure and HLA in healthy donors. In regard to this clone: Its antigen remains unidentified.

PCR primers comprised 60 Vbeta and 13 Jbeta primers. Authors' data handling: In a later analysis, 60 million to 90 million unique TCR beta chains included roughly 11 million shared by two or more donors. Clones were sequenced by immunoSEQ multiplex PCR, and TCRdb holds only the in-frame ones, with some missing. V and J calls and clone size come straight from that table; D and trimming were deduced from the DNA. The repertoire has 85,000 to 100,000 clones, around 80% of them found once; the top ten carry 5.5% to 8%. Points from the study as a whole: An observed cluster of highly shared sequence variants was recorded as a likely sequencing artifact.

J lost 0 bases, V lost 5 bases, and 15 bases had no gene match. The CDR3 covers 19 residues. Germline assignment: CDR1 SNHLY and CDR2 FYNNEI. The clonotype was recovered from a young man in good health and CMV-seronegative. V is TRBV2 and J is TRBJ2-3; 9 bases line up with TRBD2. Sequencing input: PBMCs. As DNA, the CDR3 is TGTGCCAGCAGTTCCGGGGTAGCGGGGGCCCCCCTTAGCACAGATACGCAGTATTTT. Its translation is CASSSGVAGAPLSTDTQYF.